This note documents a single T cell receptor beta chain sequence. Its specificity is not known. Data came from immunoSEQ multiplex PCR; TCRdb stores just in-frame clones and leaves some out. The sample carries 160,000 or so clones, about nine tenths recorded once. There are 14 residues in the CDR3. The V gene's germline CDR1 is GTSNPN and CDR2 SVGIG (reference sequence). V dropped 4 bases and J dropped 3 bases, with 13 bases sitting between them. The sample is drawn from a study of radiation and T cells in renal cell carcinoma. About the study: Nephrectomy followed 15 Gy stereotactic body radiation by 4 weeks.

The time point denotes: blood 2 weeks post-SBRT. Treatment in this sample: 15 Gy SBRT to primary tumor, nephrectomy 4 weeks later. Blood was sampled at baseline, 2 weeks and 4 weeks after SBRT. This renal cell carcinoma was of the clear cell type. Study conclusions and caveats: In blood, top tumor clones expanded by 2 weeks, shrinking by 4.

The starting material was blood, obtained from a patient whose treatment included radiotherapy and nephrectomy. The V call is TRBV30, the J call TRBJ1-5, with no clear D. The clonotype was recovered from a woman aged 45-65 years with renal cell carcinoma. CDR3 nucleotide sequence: TGTGCCTGGACCGTCGGGCACAACAATCAGCCCCAGCATTTT. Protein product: CAWTVGHNNQPQHF. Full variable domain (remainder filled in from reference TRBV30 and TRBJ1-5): SQTIHQWPATLVQPVGSPLSLECTVEGTSNPNLYWYRQAAGRGLQLLFYSVGIGQISSEVPQNLSASRPQDRQFILSSKKLLLSDSGFYLCAWTVGHNNQPQHFGDGTRLSIL.